A single T cell receptor beta chain is shown here with its context. The antigen is undetermined. These data come from a study of siplizumab effects on memory and regulatory T cells. Notes on the study in general: Major contributors to the alloresponse seemed to be naive T cells, which also appeared more diverse than memory cells. The authors could not assign a naive or memory phenotype to roughly 75-95% of proliferating CD4+ or CD8+ clones.

The CDR3 covers 14 residues. Germline V gene sequence: CDR1 SGHRS, CDR2 YFSETQ. V was clipped by 1 base and J by 8 bases; unmatched bases: 8. The repertoire was sequenced with immunoSEQ multiplex PCR; TCRdb's copy has only in-frame clones and lacks some. The profile shows about 120,000 clones, about 93% of them singletons. Sequenced sample: non-Treg CD4+ T cells sorted from blood. This rearrangement joins TRBV5-1 to TRBJ1-1, with 7 nucleotides matching TRBD1. This sequence was found in a human donor in good health. CDR3 DNA sequence: TGCGCCAGCAGCTTGTTATCACAGGGGTCCGAAGCTTTCTTT. Translated: CASSLLSQGSEAFF.